The 14 T cell receptor beta chains presented below share a single source sample, sequenced in a study of blood T cell repertoires in COVID-19. Measured with immunoSEQ multiplex PCR; TCRdb has only the in-frame clones, and not every one. Of 310,000 or so clones listed, around 87% are singletons. Sequencing input: peripheral blood. Source of these receptors: a man over 45 with active or convalescent COVID-19.

The chain couples TRBV10-3 to TRBJ2-7; a possible D gene is TRBD1 (6 bases). V lost 7 bases to trimming and J lost 0 bases, with 10 bases between them. The length of the CDR3 is 13 residues. From germline, CDR1 is ENHRY and CDR2 SYGVKD. The CDR3 loop reads CAIMGAISYEQYF. The CDR3 DNA follows: TGTGCCATCATGGGGGCAATCTCCTACGAGCAGTACTTC.

V and J are TRBV19 and TRBJ1-5, with 8 bases matching TRBD1. This CDR3 comprises 15 residues. The V gene's germline CDR1 is LNHDA and CDR2 SQIVND (reference sequence). Germline trimming cut 4 bases from V and 1 base from J; bases unmatched to any gene: 3. The chain's CDR3 is CASSTQGASNQPQHF. The CDR3, as DNA: TGTGCCAGTAGTACTCAGGGGGCAAGCAATCAGCCCCAGCATTTT.

The J gene is TRBJ1-2, the V gene TRBV28; a weak D match, TRBD1 (5 bases). The germline CDR1 and CDR2 sequences are MDHEN and SYDVKM. The V gene lost 6 bases and the J gene lost 3 bases, with 11 bases spanning the gap. The CDR3 loop spans 13 amino acids. The CDR3 reads CASRIGTDYGYTF. The CDR3 bases are TGTGCCAGCAGGATCGGGACTGACTATGGCTACACCTTC.

This chain links TRBV5-1 with TRBJ1-5, with 8 bases aligning to TRBD1. The CDR3 totals 14 residues. Unmatched junction bases numbered 9, after V lost 5 bases and J lost 8 bases. The germline V gene has CDR1 SGHRS and CDR2 YFSETQ. The CDR3 sequence: CASSPTGDREPQHF. The CDR3 bases are TGCGCCAGCAGTCCGACAGGGGATAGGGAGCCCCAGCATTTT.

On this clone itself: This same CDR3 is encoded by further DNA sequences in the sample. The chain is built from TRBV11-3 and TRBJ2-1, with 10 positions matching TRBD2. V lost 4 bases and J lost 4; bases outside the gene matches: 1. The CDR3 loop spans 14 amino acids. Per the germline V gene, CDR1 is SGHNT and CDR2 is YENEEA. The CDR3 bases are TGTGCCAGCAGCTCGGGACTAGCGTACAATGAGCAGTTCTTC. Protein sequence: CASSSGLAYNEQFF.

This clone has a single count. The rearrangement joins TRBV5-1 to TRBJ1-2, with unresolved D. The CDR3 spans 11 residues. Deletions cut 4 bases from V and 8 bases from J, with 9 bases between. The V gene's germline CDR1 is SGHRS and CDR2 YFSETQ. DNA for the CDR3: TGCGCCAGCAGCCGAGGCAAAGGCTACACCTTC. It is translated as CASSRGKGYTF.

This clone has only one observation. The chain joins TRBV6-6 to TRBJ1-1, with D possibly matching TRBD1 (5 bases). The length of the CDR3 is 14 residues. V dropped 6 bases and J dropped 7 bases, with 18 bases sitting between them. CDR1 is MNHNY, CDR2 SVGAGI, per germline (reference sequence). The CDR3, as DNA: TGTGCCAGCAGACACAATCAGGGCGGTGGTGAAGCTTTCTTT. It encodes CASRHNQGGGEAFF.

The CDR3 protein is CASSFLAGNTIYF. Written as DNA, the CDR3 is TGTGCCAGCAGCTTCCTTGCTGGAAACACCATATATTTT. The V and J genes are TRBV7-8 and TRBJ1-3; no reliable D call. The CDR3 has 13 residues. V lost 3 bases and J lost 2, with 5 bases in between. The germline V gene encodes CDR1 SGHVS and CDR2 FQNEAQ.

The chain couples TRBV18 to TRBJ2-1; 12 bases line up with TRBD2. Germline V gives CDR1 KGHSH, CDR2 LQKENI. Trimming took 0 bases from V and 7 from J; bases not matched to a gene: 16. This CDR3 has 20 residues. Here the CDR3 DNA reads TGTGCCAGCTCACCACCTTGGGACACGGGAACTAGCGGGAGGAAGAATGAGCAGTTCTTC. This gives the protein CASSPPWDTGTSGRKNEQFF.

The V call is TRBV9, the J call TRBJ2-1; D uncertain. From germline, CDR1 is SGDLS and CDR2 YYNGEE. V gave up 0 bases and J gave up 0 bases, with 10 bases separating them. The CDR3 contains 16 residues. The CDR3 DNA sequence: TGTGCCAGCAGCGTAGCTCGTCGGAGCTCCTACAATGAGCAGTTCTTC. Protein: CASSVARRSSYNEQFF.

V gene TRBV18 combines with J gene TRBJ1-1; D call uncertain. Trimming removed 4 bases at V and 3 bases at J, with 18 bases between. This CDR3 has 16 residues. Germline CDR1 and CDR2: KGHSH and LQKENI. CDR3 loop: CASSLSGRPRDTEAFF. Written as DNA, the CDR3 is TGTGCCAGCTCACTAAGTGGCCGCCCCCGGGACACTGAAGCTTTCTTT.

The J gene is TRBJ1-2, the V gene TRBV27, with 7 bases fitting TRBD1. The V and J ends lost 6 bases and 4 bases, in that order; junction bases with no gene match: 11. From germline, CDR1 is MNHEY and CDR2 SMNVEV (reference sequence). The CDR3 is 15 residues long. Here the CDR3 reads CASSRQGLTTYGYTF. The CDR3 nucleotides are TGTGCCAGCAGCAGACAGGGCCTTACTACCTATGGCTACACCTTC.

Regarding this clone: The sample has other DNA sequences that encode this CDR3 too. The chain has TRBV5-4 and TRBJ2-7; 10 bases are shared with TRBD2. The CDR3 spans 15 residues. Germline lookup yields CDR1 SGHNT and CDR2 YYREEE (reference sequence). With V trimmed by 4 bases and J by 1 base, 5 bases remained unmatched. CDR3 in DNA: TGTGCCAGCAGCCCCGGGACTAGCGCTTCCTACGAGCAGTACTTC. Encoded protein: CASSPGTSASYEQYF.

The chain links TRBV7-2 to TRBJ1-1, with D possibly TRBD1 on 5 matching bases. Germline V lookup: CDR1 SGHTA, CDR2 FQGNSA. This CDR3 comprises 13 residues. V lost 0 bases and J lost 10, with 12 bases in between. CDR3 nucleotides: TGTGCCAGCAGCTTAGCCGTAGACACAGGAGCTTTCTTT. This encodes CASSLAVDTGAFF.